This T cell receptor (beta chain) was sequenced in a study of T cell repertoires in cytomegalovirus infection. Study-wide context: CMV infection plus the matching HLA type was flagged by public TCR beta signatures.

Of note for this clonotype: Its antigen is as yet unknown.

Using its own MiXCR run on the reads, TCRdb lists one record per CDR3 protein. The sample consists of hundreds of thousands of distinct CDR3 sequences, less than 40% of them appearing once. The CDR3 has 14 amino acids. Germline CDR1 reads LNHDA; CDR2 reads SQIVND (reference sequence). After removal of 7 bases from V and 2 bases from J, the junction contained 8 bases not matched to a gene. The receptor comes from a human donor in good health (CMV status not recorded). Some clones in this sample may be carry-over from other donors' samples. The rearrangement joins TRBV19 to TRBJ2-7; 7 nucleotides align to TRBD1. The input for sequencing was cultured CD8+ T cells from PBMCs, taken from culture after CMV antigen stimulation. The CDR3 reads CASTLTGAPYEQYF. CDR3 sequence (DNA): TGTGCCAGTACCCTCACAGGGGCACCCTACGAGCAGTACTTC.